The next 5 T cell receptor beta chains were all read from a single sample in a study of T cell responses to AZD1222 COVID-19 vaccine. Repertoires were generated with immunoSEQ multiplex PCR, while TCRdb's copy carries only in-frame clones and drops some. The table lists about 130,000 clones, less than 95% of them singletons. Material: peripheral blood, obtained on day 0 of MenACWY control vaccination. Source of these receptors: an adult in good health.

The rearrangement joins TRBV7-9 to TRBJ2-3; D is tentatively TRBD1 or TRBD2 (5 bases each). CDR3 length: 15 amino acids. The V and J ends lost 5 bases and 4 bases respectively, with 16 bases between them. Germline CDR1 SEHNR, CDR2 FQNEAQ (reference sequence). CDR3 sequence reads: CASSAVLGVADTQYF. As DNA, the CDR3 is TGTGCCAGCAGCGCAGTTTTGGGGGTAGCAGATACGCAGTATTTT.

The V call is TRBV6-2 or TRBV6-3, the J call TRBJ2-7; tentative D call: TRBD1 (7 bases). The V and J ends lost 3 bases and 2 bases respectively, with 23 bases between them. The CDR3 contains 18 residues. Per the germline V gene, CDR1 is MNHEY and CDR2 is SVGEGT. CDR3 residues: CASSYVEGVDRPPYEQYV. The CDR3 region has the DNA TGTGCCAGCAGTTATGTGGAGGGGGTGGACAGGCCACCCTACGAGCAGTACGTC.

This clone was counted once. The rearrangement joins TRBV12-3 or TRBV12-4 to TRBJ2-7; the D is unclear. The CDR3 sequence is 11 residues long. V was cut by 7 bases and J by 5 bases, with 9 bases left in between. The CDR3 loop is CASKTRHEQYV. CDR3 coding DNA: TGTGCCAGCAAAACCCGCCACGAGCAGTACGTC.

CDR3 bases: TGCGCCAGCAGCCGGGAGATGAACACTGAAGCTTTCTTT. Translation: CASSREMNTEAFF. V usage is TRBV4-1 and J usage is TRBJ1-1; D gene unclear. Germline V gives CDR1 MGHRA, CDR2 YSYEKL. Trimming cost V 4 bases and J 0 bases, with 6 bases left between them. The CDR3 has 13 amino acids.

This chain uses TRBV9 with TRBJ2-1, with D perhaps being TRBD1 or TRBD2 (5 bases each). Trimming took 0 bases from V and 7 from J, leaving 11 bases between them. Germline CDR1 reads SGDLS; CDR2 reads YYNGEE. This CDR3 region has 14 residues. CDR3 protein: CASSVGDGRNEQFF. CDR3 nucleotide sequence: TGTGCCAGCAGCGTAGGGGACGGACGGAATGAGCAGTTCTTC. The whole variable domain, filled in from reference TRBV9 and TRBJ2-1, reads DSGVTQTPKHLITATGQRVTLRCSPRSGDLSVYWYQQSLDQGLQFLIQYYNGEERAKGNILERFSAQQFPDLHSELNLSSLELGDSALYFCASSVGDGRNEQFFGPGTRLTVL.